The 20 T cell receptor beta chains reported below all come from one sample, sequenced in a study of cytomegalovirus exposure and HLA in healthy donors. The PCR contained 60 Vbeta and 13 Jbeta primers. TCRdb's copy holds only in-frame clones and misses some; the assay was immunoSEQ multiplex PCR. This table has some 120,000 clones, 70% to 80% appearing once. Input material: PBMCs. All receptors derive from a middle-aged woman in good health and CMV-seropositive.

This clone has a single count. V and J are TRBV7-9 and TRBJ1-1, with D unresolved. There are 11 residues in the CDR3. Germline V gene sequence: CDR1 SEHNR, CDR2 FQNEAQ (reference sequence). The ends were cut back, 5 bases at V and 4 bases at J, with 5 bases in the middle. The CDR3 is CASSVRTEAFF. CDR3 nucleotide sequence: TGTGCCAGCAGCGTGCGCACTGAAGCTTTCTTT.

V usage is TRBV18 and J usage is TRBJ1-4, with a weak D call TRBD1 (6 bases). The CDR3 has 14 amino acids. Germline V lookup: CDR1 KGHSH, CDR2 LQKENI. Trimming removed 6 bases at V and 5 bases at J, with 13 bases between. CDR3 nucleotide sequence: TGTGCCAGCTCCCGACAGGACTTAAATGAAAAACTGTTTTTT. Translating it yields CASSRQDLNEKLFF.

This chain joins TRBV29-1 and TRBJ1-3; 10 bases fit TRBD1. The CDR3 loop spans 14 amino acids. J lost 2 bases, V lost 7 bases, and 5 bases had no gene match. CDR1 and CDR2 (germline): SQVTM, ANQGSEA. The CDR3 loop reads CSAGDRGTGNTIYF. The DNA for the CDR3 is TGCAGCGCTGGGGACAGGGGCACTGGAAACACCATATATTTT.

The chain recombines TRBV5-1 with TRBJ1-1; D gene uncertain. The ends were cut back, 2 bases at V and 2 bases at J, with 10 bases in the middle. CDR1 is SGHRS, CDR2 YFSETQ, per germline. This CDR3 is built from 14 residues. The CDR3 protein is CASSLFRGNTEAFF. As DNA, the CDR3 is TGCGCCAGCAGCTTATTCCGGGGAAACACTGAAGCTTTCTTT. Combining the CDR3 with reference TRBV5-1 and TRBJ1-1 gives the whole variable domain KAGVTQTPRYLIKTRGQQVTLSCSPISGHRSVSWYQQTPGQGLQFLFEYFSETQRNKGNFPGRFSGRQFSNSRSEMNVSTLELGDSALYLCASSLFRGNTEAFFGQGTRLTVV.

In DNA form, the CDR3 reads TGTGCCAGCAGCTACTACTTCCGTCCTCTAGCGGGGGCATCCTACGAGCAGTACTTC. Translated: CASSYYFRPLAGASYEQYF. The rearrangement uses TRBV5-6 and TRBJ2-7, with TRBD2 matching over 10 bases. J lost 1 base, V lost 3 bases, and 16 bases had no gene match. The CDR3 totals 19 residues. Germline lookup yields CDR1 SGHDT and CDR2 YYEEEE.

The chain is built from TRBV10-1 and TRBJ1-1; no definite D call. Trimming pared 3 bases from V and 2 bases from J, leaving 4 bases between. Per germline, CDR1 WNHNN and CDR2 SYGVQD (reference sequence). This CDR3 comprises 12 residues. CDR3 in amino acids: CASSDQNTEAFF. CDR3 in DNA: TGCGCCAGCAGTGATCAAAACACTGAAGCTTTCTTT.

V gene TRBV11-2 combines with J gene TRBJ1-5, with 8 positions matching TRBD1. The CDR3 sequence is 15 residues long. V dropped 3 bases and J dropped 3; count of bases not matched to a gene: 4. Germline V gene data show CDR1 as SGHAT and CDR2 as FQNNGV. Here the CDR3 reads CASSLTGADNQPQHF. The CDR3, as DNA: TGTGCCAGCAGCTTGACAGGGGCGGACAATCAGCCCCAGCATTTT.

The sample holds a few counts of this clone. The rearrangement links TRBV4-2 to TRBJ2-5, with TRBD2 matching 9 bases. Trimming cost V 0 bases and J 5 bases; bases outside gene matches: 1. Germline assignment: CDR1 LGHNA and CDR2 YNFKEQ. The CDR3 runs to 14 residues. CDR3 DNA: TGTGCCAGCAGCCAAGATCTAGCGGGGGAGACCCAGTACTTC. It is translated as CASSQDLAGETQYF.

J is TRBJ1-1 and V is TRBV9, with unresolved D. Germline V gene sequence: CDR1 SGDLS, CDR2 YYNGEE. This CDR3 region has 15 residues. With 5 bases removed from V and 1 base from J, the gap between germline ends came to 15 bases. CDR3 sequence reads: CASRLDNQPNTEAFF. The CDR3 coding sequence is TGTGCCAGCAGACTAGACAATCAACCGAACACTGAAGCTTTCTTT.

A remark on this clone: The same CDR3 can be traced to other DNA sequences in this sample. This chain links TRBV18 with TRBJ1-5, with 7 bases identical to TRBD1. Germline CDR1 and CDR2: KGHSH and LQKENI. The CDR3 has 13 amino acids. V lost 2 bases to trimming and J lost 5 bases; unmatched junction nucleotides: 0. CDR3 amino acids: CASSPDRDQPQHF. The CDR3 bases are TGTGCCAGCTCACCAGACAGGGATCAGCCCCAGCATTTT.

Only a few counts were recorded for this clone. This rearrangement joins TRBV2 to TRBJ2-3; maybe TRBD1 (6 bases). Germline V lookup: CDR1 SNHLY, CDR2 FYNNEI. With 8 bases removed from V and 2 bases from J, the gap between germline ends came to 14 bases. CDR3 length: 14 amino acids. CDR3 DNA: TGTGCCAGCTCTCGCGGACAGACCACAGATACGCAGTATTTT. It yields the protein CASSRGQTTDTQYF.

The chain employs TRBV4-1 and TRBJ1-2, with TRBD1 matching 7 bases. V shed 4 bases, J shed 2 bases, and the junction held 13 bases outside the gene matches. Germline V gene lookup returns CDR1 MGHRA and CDR2 YSYEKL. CDR3 length: 17 residues. This CDR3 reads CASSPVGGRGKNYGYTF. CDR3 DNA: TGCGCCAGCAGCCCCGTAGGGGGCAGGGGAAAAAACTATGGCTACACCTTC.

The gene calls are TRBV5-1 and TRBJ2-7; D is ambiguous. Germline V gene sequence: CDR1 SGHRS, CDR2 YFSETQ. The CDR3 is made up of 12 amino acids. Between the trimmed V and J ends, which lost 3 bases and 5 bases, there was a span of 9 bases. The chain's CDR3 is CASSSNQDEQYF. The CDR3 DNA follows: TGCGCCAGCAGCTCGAATCAGGACGAGCAGTACTTC.

CDR3 sequence reads: CASSLSQAGSGELFF. In DNA form, the CDR3 reads TGTGCCAGCAGCTTATCCCAGGCAGGGTCCGGGGAGCTGTTTTTT. The rearrangement uses TRBV7-9 and TRBJ2-2, with D perhaps TRBD1 (5 bases). Germline V CDR1 and CDR2: SEHNR, FQNEAQ (reference sequence). This CDR3 spans 15 amino acids. Trimming took off 2 bases at V and 6 bases at J, with 13 bases between the two ends. The full variable domain, rest sourced from reference TRBV7-9 and TRBJ2-2, is DTGVSQNPRHKITKRGQNVTFRCDPISEHNRLYWYRQTLGQGPEFLTYFQNEAQLEKSRLLSDRFSAERPKGSFSTLEIQRTEQGDSAMYLCASSLSQAGSGELFFGEGSRLTVL.

The chain combines TRBV7-4 with TRBJ1-5; 12 bases align to TRBD1. Trimming took 3 bases from V and 8 from J; bases not matched to a gene: 20. Germline loops: CDR1 SGHVT, CDR2 SQSDAQ. This CDR3 has 20 residues. This CDR3 reads CASSLPRDRGRLEWGKPQHF. The CDR3 region has the DNA TGTGCCAGCAGCTTGCCCCGGGACAGGGGGCGCTTGGAGTGGGGTAAGCCCCAGCATTTT.

V usage is TRBV9 and J usage is TRBJ2-1; 8 bases fit TRBD1. Germline assignment: CDR1 SGDLS and CDR2 YYNGEE. The V and J ends lost 4 bases and 1 base, in that order; junction bases with no gene match: 4. The CDR3 loop spans 15 amino acids. This CDR3 reads CASSNRDRSYNEQFF. In DNA, the CDR3 is TGTGCCAGCAGCAACCGGGACAGGTCCTACAATGAGCAGTTCTTC.

This sequence joins TRBV6-1 and TRBJ1-2; D perhaps matches TRBD1 (6 bases). The CDR3 extends over 12 amino acids. Looked up from germline, CDR1 is MNHNS and CDR2 is SASEGT. Trimming left V 10 bases short and J 7 bases short, with 16 bases between. CDR3 amino acids: CATGRGASGYTF. CDR3 coding DNA: TGTGCCACCGGGAGGGGGGCAAGTGGCTACACCTTC.

The CDR3 DNA reads as TGTGCCAGCAGGAACAGGGATGCATCCAATCAGCCCCAGCATTTT. This gives the protein CASRNRDASNQPQHF. The V and J genes are TRBV6-5 and TRBJ1-5; a possible D gene is TRBD1 (6 bases). V lost 6 bases, J lost 3 bases, and 15 bases lay in between. This CDR3 is built from 15 residues. CDR1 and CDR2 from the germline V gene are MNHEY and SVGAGI.

The genes are TRBV5-1 and TRBJ2-5; perhaps TRBD1 as D (6 bases). CDR1 SGHRS and CDR2 YFSETQ come from the germline V gene. V was clipped by 3 bases and J by 4 bases, with 10 bases between them. CDR3 length: 13 amino acids. The CDR3 protein is CASSYTGTETQYF. The CDR3 DNA follows: TGCGCCAGCAGCTACACAGGGACAGAGACCCAGTACTTC.

This clone has only one observation. The gene calls are TRBV5-4 and TRBJ1-1; no reliable D call. This CDR3 has 14 amino acids. Germline V gives CDR1 SGHNT, CDR2 YYREEE (reference sequence). The V end lost 0 bases, the J end lost 0 bases, and 6 bases lay between the germline ends. CDR3 sequence reads: CASSLDIMNTEAFF. The CDR3 DNA reads as TGTGCCAGCAGCTTGGACATTATGAACACTGAAGCTTTCTTT.